The entry that follows covers one T cell receptor beta chain sequence. J lost 0 bases, V lost 6 bases, and 9 bases had no gene match. Germline CDR1 is MDHEN and CDR2 is SYDVKM. CDR3 size: 17 residues. The repertoire was sequenced with immunoSEQ multiplex PCR; TCRdb's copy has only in-frame clones and lacks some. The sample includes around 450,000 clones, less than 95% of them seen just once. The record originates from a study of blood T cell repertoires in COVID-19. Sequences were obtained from PBMCs or T cells enriched from blood (not recorded which). The sequence derives from a man aged 18 to 29 who had recovered from COVID-19. This chain connects TRBV28 to TRBJ1-5; the match to TRBD1 covers 9 bases. The CDR3 region is CASRITGTGNSNQPQHF. CDR3 nucleotides: TGTGCCAGCAGAATTACGGGGACAGGGAATAGCAATCAGCCCCAGCATTTT.